A selection of T cell receptor beta chains follows, all from one sample in a study of blood T cell repertoires in COVID-19. TCRdb's copy holds only in-frame clones and misses some; the assay was immunoSEQ multiplex PCR. This sample has 65,000 to 75,000 clones; roughly nine tenths occur once, and the top ten carry roughly 1.5%. Sequencing was performed on peripheral blood. Receptors were obtained from a man in his forties or fifties with acute or convalescent COVID-19. Each CDR3 is given with its conserved first and last residue. The D gene is left open where the match is weak. Some rows mark clone size as missing; the rest say once, few, many or name a class of expanded clone.

D gene,clone size,V gene,J gene,CDR3 protein,CDR3 DNA
-,-,TRBV7-9,TRBJ1-6,CASSWVDPRHLHF,TGTGCCAGCAGTTGGGTAGATCCCAGGCACCTCCACTTT
TRBD2,-,TRBV5-1,TRBJ2-1,CASSLTLAGEYSEQFF,TGCGCCAGCAGCTTGACACTAGCGGGAGAATACAGTGAGCAGTTCTTC
TRBD2,-,TRBV9,TRBJ2-2,CASSVGGTSGQDHTGELFF,TGTGCCAGCAGCGTAGGAGGGACTAGCGGACAAGACCACACCGGGGAGCTGTTTTTT
-,-,TRBV5-8,TRBJ2-7,CASSPGIRYEQYF,TGTGCCAGCAGCCCGGGGATAAGGTACGAGCAGTACTTC
TRBD2,-,TRBV28,TRBJ2-7,CASSFQGGGVYEQYF,TGTGCCAGCAGTTTCCAAGGTGGGGGGGTCTACGAGCAGTACTTC
-,-,TRBV7-2,TRBJ2-7,CASSSVSGDEQYF,TGTGCCAGCAGCTCAGTTTCGGGGGACGAGCAGTACTTC
-,-,TRBV27,TRBJ1-6,CASSFQGGGYNSPLHF,TGTGCCAGCAGTTTTCAGGGCGGTGGATATAATTCACCCCTCCACTTT
TRBD1,-,TRBV19,TRBJ1-6,CASSTTGGGGSPLHF,TGTGCCAGTAGCACGACAGGGGGTGGTGGGTCACCCCTCCACTTT
TRBD1,-,TRBV7-8,TRBJ2-5,CASSLVGGTGVKTQYF,TGTGCCAGCAGCTTAGTAGGCGGGACAGGGGTAAAGACCCAGTACTTC
TRBD2,-,TRBV5-1,TRBJ2-3,CASRSAGGPDTQYF,TGCGCCAGCAGATCAGCGGGAGGGCCAGATACGCAGTATTTT
TRBD1,-,TRBV27,TRBJ2-7,CASSFVGQAYEQYF,TGTGCCAGCAGTTTCGTCGGACAGGCCTACGAGCAGTACTTC
-,-,TRBV15,TRBJ1-4,CATSSLTTGQYNEKLFF,TGTGCCACCAGCAGCCTCACGACAGGACAATATAATGAAAAACTGTTTTTT
-,once,TRBV7-9,TRBJ1-3,CASSLARTGNTIYF,TGTGCCAGCAGCTTAGCTCGGACAGGAAACACCATATATTTT
TRBD2,-,TRBV28,TRBJ2-1,CASSFSGRADEQFF,TGTGCCAGCAGTTTTAGCGGGAGGGCCGATGAGCAGTTCTTC
-,-,TRBV5-6,TRBJ2-7,CASSLNAAYEQYF,TGTGCCAGCAGCTTGAATGCAGCCTACGAGCAGTACTTC
-,-,TRBV28,TRBJ1-5,CASSLWGGSVDQPQHF,TGTGCCAGCAGTTTGTGGGGGGGGAGTGTAGATCAGCCCCAGCATTTT
TRBD1,-,TRBV28,TRBJ2-7,CASSWSLRQGGYEQYF,TGTGCCAGCAGTTGGTCCCTAAGACAGGGGGGCTACGAGCAGTACTTC
-,-,TRBV5-6,TRBJ2-1,CASSLAAWGGAWDEQFF,TGTGCCAGCAGCTTGGCCGCCTGGGGGGGGGCGTGGGATGAGCAGTTCTTC
TRBD2,-,TRBV6-1,TRBJ2-3,CASSDPFSTSGTDTQYF,TGTGCCAGCAGTGACCCCTTCTCGACTAGCGGCACAGATACGCAGTATTTT
TRBD1,-,TRBV27,TRBJ1-6,CASSPRDRGYNSPLHF,TGTGCCAGCAGTCCCCGGGACAGGGGTTATAATTCACCCCTCCACTTT
TRBD1,few,TRBV27,TRBJ2-7,CASSPRDRAYEQYF,TGTGCCAGCAGTCCCCGGGACAGGGCCTACGAGCAGTACTTC
TRBD1,-,TRBV2,TRBJ2-7,CASSFYAGQGIEQYF,TGTGCCAGCAGTTTTTACGCGGGACAGGGGATCGAGCAGTACTTC
TRBD1,-,TRBV10-3,TRBJ2-3,CAIRSGQTSTDTQYF,TGTGCCATCAGATCGGGACAGACTAGCACAGATACGCAGTATTTT
TRBD2,-,TRBV19,TRBJ2-1,CASSPLLAEVYNEQFF,TGTGCCAGTAGTCCTTTACTAGCGGAGGTCTACAATGAGCAGTTCTTC
-,once,TRBV5-4,TRBJ2-2,CASSFRVYENTGELFF,TGTGCCAGCAGCTTTCGGGTTTATGAGAACACCGGGGAGCTGTTTTTT
-,-,TRBV21-1,TRBJ2-7,CASSNHSSAGVHEQYF,TGTGCCAGCAGCAATCACTCATCAGCGGGAGTCCACGAGCAGTACTTC
-,-,TRBV7-2,TRBJ1-1,CASSLVEGFEAFF,TGTGCCAGCAGCTTAGTGGAGGGTTTTGAAGCTTTCTTT
-,-,TRBV28,TRBJ1-5,CASSLPHSVSNQPQHF,TGTGCCAGCAGTTTACCCCACAGTGTTAGCAATCAGCCCCAGCATTTT
TRBD2,-,TRBV6-5,TRBJ2-1,CASRGGTSGLEQFF,TGTGCCAGCAGGGGGGGGACTAGCGGGCTTGAGCAGTTCTTC
-,-,TRBV28,TRBJ1-2,CASSPGGVLNYGYTF,TGTGCCAGCAGTCCGGGGGGGGTCTTGAACTATGGCTACACCTTC
TRBD1,once,TRBV6-5,TRBJ1-2,CASTTRTGNYGYTF,TGTGCCAGCACTACTAGGACAGGGAACTATGGCTACACCTTC
TRBD1,-,TRBV29-1,TRBJ2-5,CSVAGQGGRETQYF,TGCAGCGTGGCGGGACAGGGGGGAAGAGAGACCCAGTACTTC
-,-,TRBV18,TRBJ2-5,CASSHESPGGVETQYF,TGTGCCAGCTCACACGAGAGCCCTGGAGGGGTGGAGACCCAGTACTTC
-,-,TRBV11-2,TRBJ2-2,CASSSSGPSNTGELFF,TGTGCCAGCAGCTCCTCAGGGCCTTCAAACACCGGGGAGCTGTTTTTT
-,-,TRBV14,TRBJ2-1,CASSQGGLAVTYNEQFF,TGTGCCAGCAGCCAAGGGGGGCTAGCGGTTACCTACAATGAGCAGTTCTTC
TRBD2,-,TRBV28,TRBJ2-2,CASSSIGRATGELFF,TGTGCCAGCAGTTCCATAGGGAGGGCGACCGGGGAGCTGTTTTTT
TRBD1,-,TRBV18,TRBJ2-4,CASSPIRDSDIQYF,TGTGCCAGCTCACCAATTAGGGACAGCGACATTCAGTACTTC
TRBD2,-,TRBV6-5,TRBJ2-1,CASSYDLRGGNNEQFF,TGTGCCAGCAGTTACGACTTGCGGGGGGGAAACAATGAGCAGTTCTTC
-,-,TRBV28,TRBJ1-5,CASSPSGLATQPQHF,TGTGCCAGCAGTCCATCTGGGTTAGCTACTCAGCCCCAGCATTTT
-,-,TRBV25-1,TRBJ2-5,CASSGVGHPYEAETQYF,TGTGCCAGCAGTGGAGTGGGACACCCATATGAAGCGGAGACCCAGTACTTC
TRBD2,-,TRBV15,TRBJ2-3,CATSREGTRNPTDTQYF,TGTGCCACCAGCAGGGAAGGGACTAGGAATCCCACAGATACGCAGTATTTT
TRBD1,once,TRBV15,TRBJ1-4,CATSSYGTGTGGRKLFF,TGTGCCACCAGCAGCTACGGAACCGGGACAGGCGGCAGAAAACTGTTTTTT
TRBD2,-,TRBV5-1,TRBJ2-7,CASSREGETYEQYF,TGCGCCAGCAGCCGGGAGGGGGAAACCTACGAGCAGTACTTC
-,-,TRBV4-2,TRBJ2-7,CASSQDSGRNEQYF,TGTGCCAGCAGCCAAGATTCGGGGAGAAACGAGCAGTACTTC
-,-,TRBV2,TRBJ1-2,CASSAEGGYGYTF,TGTGCCAGCAGCGCCGAGGGCGGATATGGCTACACCTTC
TRBD1,-,TRBV28,TRBJ1-4,CASSRGQGGIRKLFF,TGTGCCAGCAGCCGCGGACAGGGCGGGATTCGGAAACTGTTTTTT
-,-,TRBV6-2/TRBV6-3,TRBJ1-1,CASSYTMNTEAFF,TGTGCCAGCAGTTACACTATGAACACTGAAGCTTTCTTT
-,-,TRBV28,TRBJ1-1,CASSPSRVTEAFF,TGTGCCAGCAGTCCTTCCAGGGTCACTGAAGCTTTCTTT
-,few,TRBV6-5,TRBJ1-6,CASSYLGAGGNSPLHF,TGTGCCAGCAGTTACCTAGGCGCTGGCGGTAATTCACCCCTCCACTTT
-,-,TRBV3-1/TRBV3-2,TRBJ2-2,CASSQHTNLDTGELFF,TGTGCCAGCAGCCAGCACACTAACTTGGACACCGGGGAGCTGTTTTTT
-,few,TRBV6-1,TRBJ2-7,CASSAPPGRGPNEQYF,TGTGCCAGCAGTGCTCCCCCGGGGCGGGGGCCAAACGAGCAGTACTTC
-,-,TRBV28,TRBJ1-5,CASRIQGRGQPQHF,TGTGCCAGCAGGATACAGGGTCGGGGACAGCCCCAGCATTTT
TRBD2,-,TRBV11-2,TRBJ2-2,CASSHGTSGRRANTGELFF,TGTGCCAGCAGTCACGGGACTAGCGGGAGACGGGCGAACACCGGGGAGCTGTTTTTT
-,-,TRBV6-6,TRBJ1-1,CASNRQALNTEAFF,TGTGCCAGCAATAGACAGGCTTTGAACACTGAAGCTTTCTTT
-,-,TRBV19,TRBJ2-3,CASRDRAGTDTQYF,TGTGCCAGTAGAGATCGGGCAGGGACAGATACGCAGTATTTT